This TCR beta chain is drawn from a study of regulatory T cells in long-lasting Graves disease. Per germline, CDR1 SGHTA and CDR2 FQGTGA. The CDR3 loop spans 15 amino acids. V lost 4 bases, J lost 6 bases, and 9 bases stayed unmatched. Investigators prepared the TCR beta libraries by applying iRepertoire HTBI primers and Arm-PCR of CDR3 regions. TCRdb processed the multiplex PCR reads anew with MiXCR; each CDR3 protein has one entry. The table lists 450,000 to 650,000 distinct CDR3 sequences, 15% to 20% of them singletons. Time point here: newly diagnosed GD, antithyroid drugs for less than 3 months. TCR sequences were obtained from RNA taken from PBMCs. Patients hailed from an endocrinology department in Xi'an, China. In this sample, this clonotype turned up many times. The same specimen was also included in a second study, on T cells in Graves' hyperthyroidism and ophthalmopathy. As reported in that work: Each diagnosis was grounded in clinical symptoms, serum thyroxine and TRAb, thyroid ultrasound, and orbital computed tomography.

The sequence was obtained from a middle-aged woman with Graves disease. The specimen comprised peripheral blood mononuclear cells (PBMCs), sampled at new diagnosis, from a patient treated with antithyroid drugs. The chain joins TRBV7-3 to TRBJ2-7, with TRBD2 matching over 10 bases. This chain's CDR3 is CASSSSGTSDSEQYF. The CDR3 DNA follows: TGTGCCAGCAGCTCATCCGGGACTAGCGATTCCGAGCAGTACTTC.